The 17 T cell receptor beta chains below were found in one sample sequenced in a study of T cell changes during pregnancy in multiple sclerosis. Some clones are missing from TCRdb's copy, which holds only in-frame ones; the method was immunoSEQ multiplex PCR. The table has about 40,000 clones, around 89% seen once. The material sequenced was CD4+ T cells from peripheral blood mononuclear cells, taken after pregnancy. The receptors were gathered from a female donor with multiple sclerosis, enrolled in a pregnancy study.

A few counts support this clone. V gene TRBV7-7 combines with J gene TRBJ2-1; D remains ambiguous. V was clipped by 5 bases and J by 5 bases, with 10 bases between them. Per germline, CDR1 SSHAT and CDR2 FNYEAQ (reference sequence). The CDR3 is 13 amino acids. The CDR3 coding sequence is TGTGCCAGCAGCCTTCAAACGGACAATGAGCAGTTCTTC. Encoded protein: CASSLQTDNEQFF. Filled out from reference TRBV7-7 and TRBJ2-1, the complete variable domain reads GAGVSQSPRYKVTKRGQDVTLRCDPISSHATLYWYQQALGQGPEFLTYFNYEAQPDKSGLPSDRFSAERPEGSISTLTIQRTEQRDSAMYRCASSLQTDNEQFFGPGTRLTVL.

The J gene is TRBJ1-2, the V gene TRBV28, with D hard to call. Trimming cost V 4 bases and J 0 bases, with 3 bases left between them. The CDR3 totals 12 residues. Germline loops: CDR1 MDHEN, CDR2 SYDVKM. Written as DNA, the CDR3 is TGTGCCAGCAGTTCTTCTAACTATGGCTACACCTTC. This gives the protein CASSSSNYGYTF.

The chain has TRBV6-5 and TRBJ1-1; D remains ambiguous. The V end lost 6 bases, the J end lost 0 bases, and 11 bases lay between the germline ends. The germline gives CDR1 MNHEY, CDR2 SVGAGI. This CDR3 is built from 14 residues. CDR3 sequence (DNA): TGTGCCAGCAGGCAGACACTGTTGAACACTGAAGCTTTCTTT. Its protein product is CASRQTLLNTEAFF.

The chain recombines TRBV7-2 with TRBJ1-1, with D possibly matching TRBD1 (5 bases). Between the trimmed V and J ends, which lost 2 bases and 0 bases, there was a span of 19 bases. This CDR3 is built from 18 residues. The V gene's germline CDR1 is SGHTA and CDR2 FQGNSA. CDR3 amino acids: CASSLWGRGYLLNTEAFF. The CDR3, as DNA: TGTGCCAGCAGCTTATGGGGGAGGGGTTATCTTCTGAACACTGAAGCTTTCTTT.

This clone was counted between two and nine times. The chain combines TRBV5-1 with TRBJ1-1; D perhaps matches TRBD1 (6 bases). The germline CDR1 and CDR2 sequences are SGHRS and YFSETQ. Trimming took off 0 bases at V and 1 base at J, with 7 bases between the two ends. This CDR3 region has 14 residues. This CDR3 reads CASSLDRANTEAFF. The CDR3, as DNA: TGCGCCAGCAGCTTGGACAGGGCGAACACTGAAGCTTTCTTT. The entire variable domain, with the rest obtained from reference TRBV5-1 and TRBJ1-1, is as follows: KAGVTQTPRYLIKTRGQQVTLSCSPISGHRSVSWYQQTPGQGLQFLFEYFSETQRNKGNFPGRFSGRQFSNSRSEMNVSTLELGDSALYLCASSLDRANTEAFFGQGTRLTVV.

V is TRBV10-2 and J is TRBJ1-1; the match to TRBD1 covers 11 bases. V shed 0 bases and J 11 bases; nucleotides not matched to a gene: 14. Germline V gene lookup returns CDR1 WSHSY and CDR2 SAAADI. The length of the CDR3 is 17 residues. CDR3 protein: CASSESVGTGGYLGAFF. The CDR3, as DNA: TGCGCCAGCAGTGAGTCGGTCGGGACAGGGGGTTATCTGGGGGCTTTCTTT.

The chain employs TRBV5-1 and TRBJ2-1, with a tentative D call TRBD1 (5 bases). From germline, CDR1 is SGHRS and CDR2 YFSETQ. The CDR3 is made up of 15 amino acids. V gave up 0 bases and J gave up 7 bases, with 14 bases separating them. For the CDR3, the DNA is TGCGCCAGCAGCTTGGTAGGGGCGGAAATAAATGAGCAGTTCTTC. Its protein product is CASSLVGAEINEQFF.

The CDR3 here is CASVTSGRVPDTQYF. DNA for the CDR3: TGTGCCAGCGTGACTAGCGGGAGAGTTCCAGATACGCAGTATTTT. The chain recombines TRBV6-1 with TRBJ2-3; 12 bases agree with TRBD2. Germline CDR1 is MNHNS and CDR2 is SASEGT. Germline trimming cut 8 bases from V and 4 bases from J; bases unmatched to any gene: 7. The CDR3 contains 15 residues.

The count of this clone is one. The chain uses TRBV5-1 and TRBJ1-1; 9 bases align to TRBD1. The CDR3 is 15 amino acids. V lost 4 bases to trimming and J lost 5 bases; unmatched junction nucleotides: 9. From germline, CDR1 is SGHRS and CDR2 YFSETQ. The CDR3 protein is CASSQDTGGVTEAFF. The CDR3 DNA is TGCGCCAGCAGCCAAGATACAGGGGGCGTTACTGAAGCTTTCTTT.

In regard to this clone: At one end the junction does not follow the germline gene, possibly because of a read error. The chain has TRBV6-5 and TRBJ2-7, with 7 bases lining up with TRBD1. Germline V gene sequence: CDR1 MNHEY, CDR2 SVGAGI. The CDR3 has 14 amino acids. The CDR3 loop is CASSLGARDREISF. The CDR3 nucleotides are TGTGCCAGCAGCCTCGGAGCCCGAGACAGGGAGATTAGCTTC.

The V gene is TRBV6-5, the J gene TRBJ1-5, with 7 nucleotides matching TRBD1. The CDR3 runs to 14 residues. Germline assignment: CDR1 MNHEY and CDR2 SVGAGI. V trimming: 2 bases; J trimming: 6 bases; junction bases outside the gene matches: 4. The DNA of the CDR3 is TGTGCCAGCAGTTACGAGGCAGGGGGTCAGCCCCAGCATTTT. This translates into CASSYEAGGQPQHF.

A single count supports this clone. The CDR3 DNA follows: TGTGCCAGCAGTGAACAGGACTCCCGCTCTGGAAACACCATATATTTT. Translated, it gives CASSEQDSRSGNTIYF. The chain has TRBV2 and TRBJ1-3; no clear D gene. Germline CDR1 and CDR2: SNHLY and FYNNEI. Between the trimmed V and J ends, which lost 2 bases and 0 bases, there was a span of 11 bases. The CDR3 runs 16 residues.

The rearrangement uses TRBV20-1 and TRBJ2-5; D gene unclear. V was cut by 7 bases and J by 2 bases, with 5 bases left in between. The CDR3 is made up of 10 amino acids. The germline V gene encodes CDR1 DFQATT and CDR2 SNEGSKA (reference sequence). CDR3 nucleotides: TGCAGTGTCGGGCAAGAGACCCAGTACTTC. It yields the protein CSVGQETQYF.

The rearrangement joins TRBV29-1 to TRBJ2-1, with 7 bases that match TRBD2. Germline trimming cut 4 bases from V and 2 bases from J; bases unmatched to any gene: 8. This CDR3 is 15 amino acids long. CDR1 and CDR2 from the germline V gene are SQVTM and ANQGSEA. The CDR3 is CSVVLSSGAYNEQFF. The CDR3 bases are TGCAGCGTTGTTCTGTCTAGCGGTGCCTACAATGAGCAGTTCTTC.

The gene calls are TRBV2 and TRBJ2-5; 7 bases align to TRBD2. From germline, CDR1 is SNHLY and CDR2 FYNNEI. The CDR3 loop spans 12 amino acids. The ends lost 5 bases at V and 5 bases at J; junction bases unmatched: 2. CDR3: CASSMGGETQYF. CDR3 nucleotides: TGTGCCAGCAGTATGGGGGGGGAGACCCAGTACTTC.

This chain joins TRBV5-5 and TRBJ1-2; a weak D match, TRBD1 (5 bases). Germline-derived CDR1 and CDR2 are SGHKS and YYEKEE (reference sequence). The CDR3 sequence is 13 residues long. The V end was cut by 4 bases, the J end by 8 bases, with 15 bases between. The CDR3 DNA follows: TGTGCCAGCAGCCCCGGGGGGAGAAGGGGCTACACCTTC. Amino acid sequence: CASSPGGRRGYTF.

CDR3 coding DNA: TGTGCCAGCAGTCAGGGGACCCAAGAGACCCAGTACTTC. It yields the protein CASSQGTQETQYF. V usage is TRBV28 and J usage is TRBJ2-5; D perhaps matches TRBD1 (6 bases). Germline CDR1 reads MDHEN; CDR2 reads SYDVKM. The CDR3 sequence is 13 residues long. The V end lost 5 bases, the J end lost 1 base, and 8 bases lay between the germline ends.